This entry features one T cell receptor beta chain sequence. Germline CDR1 is SGHNT and CDR2 is YENEEA. This CDR3 contains 12 residues. Trimming took 8 bases from V and 11 from J, leaving 13 bases between them. The sample comes from a study of blood T cell repertoires in COVID-19. The data were produced by immunoSEQ multiplex PCR, yet TCRdb's version contains in-frame clones alone and is incomplete. The table includes 95,000 to 150,000 clones, around 87% detected once. The sequence was obtained from a woman aged 50 to 60 with acute or convalescent COVID-19. The sample was peripheral blood. The chain uses TRBV11-3 and TRBJ1-6; possibly TRBD1 for D (5 bases). The CDR3 protein is CASAWGVTPLHF. Written as DNA, the CDR3 is TGTGCCAGCGCCTGGGGGGTAACACCCCTCCACTTT.